The 23 T cell receptor beta chains in this list originate from one sample, sequenced in a study of OX40 agonist ivuxolimab in advanced cancers. Libraries were made using the immunoSEQ multiplex PCR assay. This is the immuneACCESS table as TCRdb keeps it, with only in-frame sequences that have V and J called. A part of the clones is gone; compared with another copy, unresolved V genes explain less than half, and the rest is unexplained. Across this sample there are fewer than 85,000 clones, with over 75% seen only once. The ten largest clones capture about 7.3% of the sample. Sequencing was performed on CD4+ or CD8+ T cells sorted from blood, taken in a trial of the OX40 agonist ivuxolimab. These receptors all come from an adult with an advanced solid tumor such as melanoma, head and neck, liver or kidney cancer.

The chain is built from TRBV2 and TRBJ2-7, with no clear D. The CDR3 sequence is 15 residues long. V lost 1 base, J lost 4 bases, and 14 bases lay in between. Germline V gene data show CDR1 as SNHLY and CDR2 as FYNNEI. CDR3 nucleotides: TGTGCCAGCAGTGAAGGGTCTAGTCGTCCGTACGAGCAGTACTTC. Amino acids: CASSEGSSRPYEQYF.

The V and J genes are TRBV7-2 and TRBJ2-5, with D unresolved. V lost 2 bases, J lost 5 bases, and 3 bases lay in between. Looked up from germline, CDR1 is SGHTA and CDR2 is FQGNSA. The CDR3 covers 11 residues. As DNA, the CDR3 is TGTGCCAGCAGCTTAACTGAGACCCAGTACTTC. This codes for CASSLTETQYF.

The rearrangement uses TRBV28 and TRBJ1-1, with a possible D match to TRBD1 (6 bases). This CDR3 region has 15 residues. V gave up 6 bases and J gave up 4 bases, with 18 bases separating them. In germline, CDR1 is MDHEN, CDR2 SYDVKM. CDR3 sequence: CASSPRRGDITEAFF. In DNA, the CDR3 is TGTGCCAGCAGCCCTAGAAGGGGGGATATCACTGAAGCTTTCTTT.

The chain is built from TRBV10-3 and TRBJ1-5; D is unresolved. V gave up 0 bases and J gave up 0 bases, with 6 bases separating them. CDR1 is ENHRY, CDR2 SYGVKD, per germline. CDR3 length: 15 residues. DNA for the CDR3: TGTGCCATCAGTGAGTCAGTATTTAGCAATCAGCCCCAGCATTTT. It translates to CAISESVFSNQPQHF.

The DNA for the CDR3 is TGCGCCAGCAGCCGACTAGCGGGGTTACAAGAGACCCAGTACTTC. Translating gives CASSRLAGLQETQYF. V and J are TRBV5-1 and TRBJ2-5, with 11 positions matching TRBD2. Germline assignment: CDR1 SGHRS and CDR2 YFSETQ. CDR3 length: 15 amino acids. The J segment lost 2 bases and the V segment lost 4 bases, leaving 4 bases of the junction unmatched.

V and J are TRBV11-2 and TRBJ2-3, with D perhaps matching TRBD2 (6 bases). The CDR3 is made up of 14 amino acids. The germline V gene has CDR1 SGHAT and CDR2 FQNNGV. V gave up 9 bases and J gave up 1 base, with 14 bases separating them. CDR3 nucleotide sequence: TGTGCCAGTCAACGGAGGGCCGGCACAGATACGCAGTATTTT. Its translation is CASQRRAGTDTQYF.

This clone turned up a few times. V is TRBV4-3 and J is TRBJ1-1; D is ambiguous. With 0 bases removed from V and 1 base from J, the gap between germline ends came to 6 bases. Germline V gene lookup returns CDR1 LGHNA and CDR2 YSLEER. The CDR3 length is 14 residues. In DNA, the CDR3 is TGCGCCAGCAGCCAAGATTTGAAGAACACTGAAGCTTTCTTT. Protein: CASSQDLKNTEAFF.

The chain employs TRBV4-2 and TRBJ1-6, with D unresolved. The CDR3 runs to 19 residues. Between the trimmed V and J ends, which lost 1 base and 0 bases, there was a span of 16 bases. The germline gives CDR1 LGHNA, CDR2 YNFKEQ. For the CDR3, the DNA is TGTGCCAGCAGCCAAGCTGGCGGACGGGGAAGCTCCTATAATTCACCCCTCCACTTT. Its protein product is CASSQAGGRGSSYNSPLHF.

This clone was recorded once. This chain connects TRBV7-2 to TRBJ1-5, with D maybe TRBD1 (6 bases). The CDR3 is made up of 17 amino acids. The V gene lost 2 bases and the J gene lost 0 bases, with 14 bases spanning the gap. The V gene's germline CDR1 is SGHTA and CDR2 FQGNSA. CDR3 in amino acids: CASSLSGQIYSNQPQHF. CDR3 DNA: TGTGCCAGCAGCTTATCCGGACAGATTTATAGCAATCAGCCCCAGCATTTT.

This clone was detected once. The chain uses TRBV19 and TRBJ2-3, with 8 positions matching TRBD1. After removal of 3 bases from V and 7 bases from J, the junction contained 12 bases not matched to a gene. Germline V gene sequence: CDR1 LNHDA, CDR2 SQIVND (reference sequence). The CDR3 is made up of 16 amino acids. The CDR3 loop reads CASSMGRQGIKYTQYF. CDR3 coding DNA: TGTGCCAGTAGTATGGGGAGACAGGGGATCAAATATACGCAGTATTTT.

The chain joins TRBV7-2 to TRBJ2-3; TRBD2 is a possible D gene (5 bases). Germline V gene lookup returns CDR1 SGHTA and CDR2 FQGNSA. The CDR3 spans 14 residues. V was cut by 1 base and J by 5 bases, with 10 bases left in between. The CDR3 DNA sequence: TGTGCCAGCAGCTTAGTTGGCGGGTTAGATACGCAGTATTTT. Protein: CASSLVGGLDTQYF.

The genes are TRBV27 and TRBJ1-6, with 8 positions matching TRBD1. This CDR3 comprises 18 residues. Losses at the gene ends were 2 bases for V and 9 bases for J; bases not matched to a gene: 15. CDR1 MNHEY and CDR2 SMNVEV come from the germline V gene (reference sequence). CDR3 sequence: CASSLKVWPGTGLSPLHF. The CDR3 region has the DNA TGTGCCAGCAGTTTAAAGGTGTGGCCCGGGACAGGACTTTCACCCCTCCACTTT.

Only a few counts were recorded for this clone. The sample has other DNA sequences that encode this CDR3 too. The chain carries TRBV7-9 and TRBJ2-7; 8 bases are a match to TRBD1. V lost 3 bases, J lost 4 bases, and 5 bases stayed unmatched. The CDR3 is 14 amino acids. The V gene's germline CDR1 is SEHNR and CDR2 FQNEAQ (reference sequence). Here the CDR3 DNA reads TGTGCCAGCAGCTTGACAGGGGTGTTATACGAGCAGTACTTC. Translation: CASSLTGVLYEQYF. The variable domain in full, completed from reference TRBV7-9 and TRBJ2-7, reads DTGVSQNPRHKITKRGQNVTFRCDPISEHNRLYWYRQTLGQGPEFLTYFQNEAQLEKSRLLSDRFSAERPKGSFSTLEIQRTEQGDSAMYLCASSLTGVLYEQYFGPGTRLTVT.

The gene calls are TRBV27 and TRBJ1-5; D gene unclear. The CDR3 length is 16 residues. Germline CDR1 is MNHEY and CDR2 is SMNVEV (reference sequence). Trimming removed 3 bases from V and 1 base from J, with 13 bases in between. The CDR3 nucleotides read TGTGCCAGCAGTTTCCTAGGATCTGGGAGCAATCAGCCCCAGCATTTT. Encoded protein: CASSFLGSGSNQPQHF.

This clone was recorded only once. Germline is not matched at one junction end, which may reflect a read error. This chain joins TRBV7-7 and TRBJ2-1; 7 bases fit TRBD2. The CDR3 has 13 amino acids. Germline-derived CDR1 and CDR2 are SSHAT and FNYEAQ (reference sequence). This CDR3 reads CASSLEAGNEQFF. The CDR3 nucleotides read TGTGCTAGCAGCTTAGAAGCGGGGAATGAGCAGTTCTTC.

The chain combines TRBV15 with TRBJ2-5, with D possibly being TRBD1 (5 bases). The V end lost 5 bases, the J end lost 0 bases, and 13 bases lay between the germline ends. The CDR3 length is 15 residues. CDR1 is LNHNV and CDR2 is YYDKDF in the germline V gene (reference sequence). CDR3 DNA sequence: TGTGCCACCAGCCGCGAGTGGACAAACCAAGAGACCCAGTACTTC. Translating gives CATSREWTNQETQYF. Complete variable domain (other parts from reference TRBV15 and TRBJ2-5): DAMVIQNPRYQVTQFGKPVTLSCSQTLNHNVMYWYQQKSSQAPKLLFHYYDKDFNNEADTPDNFQSRRPNTSFCFLDIRSPGLGDTAMYLCATSREWTNQETQYFGPGTRLLVL.

The chain joins TRBV7-8 to TRBJ2-1; TRBD2 aligns across 8 bases. J was trimmed by 8 bases and V by 4 bases; bases with no gene match: 1. The CDR3 consists of 12 residues. Germline loops: CDR1 SGHVS, CDR2 FQNEAQ. The CDR3 reads CASSSTSDEQFF. CDR3 nucleotides: TGTGCCAGCAGCTCGACTAGCGATGAGCAGTTCTTC.

The chain combines TRBV2 with TRBJ2-7; TRBD2 aligns across 8 bases. The CDR3 is 12 residues long. V trimming: 8 bases; J trimming: 3 bases; junction bases outside the gene matches: 3. CDR1 SNHLY and CDR2 FYNNEI come from the germline V gene. As DNA, the CDR3 is TGTGCCAGCCTTGGGACTAGCTACGAGCAGTACTTC. Its protein is CASLGTSYEQYF.

The chain links TRBV5-1 to TRBJ2-1; D not certain. V lost 2 bases, J lost 5 bases, and 2 bases lay in between. Germline values: CDR1 SGHRS, CDR2 YFSETQ. The CDR3 contains 11 residues. CDR3 nucleotide sequence: TGCGCCAGCAGCTTACACAATGAGCAGTTCTTC. The encoded protein is CASSLHNEQFF.

The V gene is TRBV28, the J gene TRBJ1-1, with TRBD1 as a possible D gene (5 bases). The CDR3 is 13 residues long. The V and J ends lost 3 bases and 5 bases respectively, with 10 bases between them. CDR1 and CDR2 from the germline V gene are MDHEN and SYDVKM. CDR3 amino acids: CASSFLGETEAFF. CDR3 sequence (DNA): TGTGCCAGCAGTTTTTTGGGGGAAACTGAAGCTTTCTTT.

The V gene is TRBV7-9, the J gene TRBJ1-2; tentatively, D is TRBD1 (6 bases). Germline V CDR1 and CDR2: SEHNR, FQNEAQ (reference sequence). The V and J ends lost 6 bases and 4 bases respectively, with 12 bases between them. The CDR3 loop spans 13 amino acids. The CDR3 DNA sequence: TGTGCCAGCAGACCGGACAGTCTCTATGGCTACACCTTC. Amino acids: CASRPDSLYGYTF.

This chain connects TRBV5-1 to TRBJ1-2; D remains unclear. CDR1 and CDR2 from the germline V gene are SGHRS and YFSETQ. The CDR3 totals 14 residues. V lost 2 bases to trimming and J lost 5 bases, with 13 bases between them. CDR3: CASSFGDPIYGYTF. CDR3 nucleotide sequence: TGCGCCAGCAGCTTCGGAGATCCCATTTATGGCTACACCTTC.

The chain joins TRBV4-3 to TRBJ2-7, with TRBD1 matching 8 bases. The CDR3 spans 14 residues. Germline-derived CDR1 and CDR2 are LGHNA and YSLEER. Trimming cost V 4 bases and J 6 bases; bases outside gene matches: 8. The CDR3 sequence is CASSPVTGVSEQYF. The CDR3 DNA sequence: TGCGCCAGCAGCCCGGTGACAGGGGTGAGCGAGCAGTACTTC.